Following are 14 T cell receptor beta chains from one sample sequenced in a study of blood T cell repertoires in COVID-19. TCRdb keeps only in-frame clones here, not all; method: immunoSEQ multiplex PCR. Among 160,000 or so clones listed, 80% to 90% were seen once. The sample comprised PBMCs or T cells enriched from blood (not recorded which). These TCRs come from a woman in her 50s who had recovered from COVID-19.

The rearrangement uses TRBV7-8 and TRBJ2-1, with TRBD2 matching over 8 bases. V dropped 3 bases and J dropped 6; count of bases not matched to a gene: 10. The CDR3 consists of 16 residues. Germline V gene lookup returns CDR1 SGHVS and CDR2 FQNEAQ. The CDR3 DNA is TGTGCCAGCAGCTTGATTAGCGGGGAAAGGATCAATGAGCAGTTCTTC. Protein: CASSLISGERINEQFF.

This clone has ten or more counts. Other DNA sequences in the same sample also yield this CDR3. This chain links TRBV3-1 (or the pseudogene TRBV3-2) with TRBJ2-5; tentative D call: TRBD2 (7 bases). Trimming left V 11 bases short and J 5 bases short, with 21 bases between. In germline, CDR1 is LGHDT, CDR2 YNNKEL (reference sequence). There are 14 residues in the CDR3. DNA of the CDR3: TGTGCCCCCAGCCAAGGGAGGGGGGGGGAGACCCAGTACTTC. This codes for CAPSQGRGGETQYF.

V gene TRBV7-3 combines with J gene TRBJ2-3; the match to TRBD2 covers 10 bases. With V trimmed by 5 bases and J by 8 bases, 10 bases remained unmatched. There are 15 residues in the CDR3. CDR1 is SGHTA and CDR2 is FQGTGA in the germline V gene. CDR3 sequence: CASSNLAGVSGTQYF. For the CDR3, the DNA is TGTGCCAGCAGCAACCTAGCGGGAGTTTCGGGTACGCAGTATTTT. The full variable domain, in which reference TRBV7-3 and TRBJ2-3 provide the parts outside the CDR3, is GAGVSQTPSNKVTEKGKYVELRCDPISGHTALYWYRQSLGQGPEFLIYFQGTGAADDSGLPNDRFFAVRPEGSVSTLKIQRTERGDSAVYLCASSNLAGVSGTQYFGPGTRLTVL.

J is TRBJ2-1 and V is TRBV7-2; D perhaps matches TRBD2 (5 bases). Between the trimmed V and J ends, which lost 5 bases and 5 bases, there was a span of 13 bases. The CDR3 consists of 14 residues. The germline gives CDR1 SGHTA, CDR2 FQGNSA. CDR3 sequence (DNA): TGTGCCAGCAGCCCAATGGAGGCGAACAATGAGCAGTTCTTC. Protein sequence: CASSPMEANNEQFF. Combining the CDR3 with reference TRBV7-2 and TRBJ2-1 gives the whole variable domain GAGVSQSPSNKVTEKGKDVELRCDPISGHTALYWYRQSLGQGLEFLIYFQGNSAPDKSGLPSDRFSAERTGGSVSTLTIQRTQQEDSAVYLCASSPMEANNEQFFGPGTRLTVL.

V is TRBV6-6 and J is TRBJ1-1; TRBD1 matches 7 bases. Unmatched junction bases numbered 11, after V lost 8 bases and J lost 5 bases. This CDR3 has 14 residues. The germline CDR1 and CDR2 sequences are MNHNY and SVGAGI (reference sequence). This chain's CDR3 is CASSDVTGRTEAFF. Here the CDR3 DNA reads TGTGCCAGCTCTGATGTGACAGGGCGTACTGAAGCTTTCTTT.

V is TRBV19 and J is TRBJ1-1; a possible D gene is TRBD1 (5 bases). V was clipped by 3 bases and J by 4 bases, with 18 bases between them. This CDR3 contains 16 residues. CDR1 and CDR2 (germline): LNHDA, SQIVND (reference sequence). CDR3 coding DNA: TGTGCCAGTAGTATGATGGGGGGACTGGTAGTCACTGAAGCTTTCTTT. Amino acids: CASSMMGGLVVTEAFF.

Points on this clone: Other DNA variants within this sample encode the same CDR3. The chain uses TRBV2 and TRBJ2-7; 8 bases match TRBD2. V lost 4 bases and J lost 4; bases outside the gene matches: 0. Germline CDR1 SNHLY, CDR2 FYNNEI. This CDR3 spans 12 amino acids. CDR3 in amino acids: CASSGGGYEQYF. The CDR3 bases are TGTGCCAGCAGTGGCGGGGGGTACGAGCAGTACTTC.

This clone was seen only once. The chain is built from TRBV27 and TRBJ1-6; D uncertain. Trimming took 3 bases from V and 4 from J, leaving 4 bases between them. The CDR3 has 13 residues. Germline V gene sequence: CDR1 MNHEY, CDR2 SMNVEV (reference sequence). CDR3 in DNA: TGTGCCAGCAGTTTCACATATAATTCACCCCTCCACTTT. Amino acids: CASSFTYNSPLHF.

The CDR3 loop is CASSPGGRAEQYF. The CDR3 DNA sequence: TGTGCCAGCAGCCCGGGGGGGAGGGCCGAGCAGTACTTC. J is TRBJ2-7 and V is TRBV7-9; 8 nucleotides match TRBD2. Looked up from germline, CDR1 is SEHNR and CDR2 is FQNEAQ (reference sequence). This CDR3 is built from 13 residues. V shed 5 bases, J shed 6 bases, and the junction held 6 bases outside the gene matches. Combining the CDR3 with reference TRBV7-9 and TRBJ2-7 gives the whole variable domain DTGVSQNPRHKITKRGQNVTFRCDPISEHNRLYWYRQTLGQGPEFLTYFQNEAQLEKSRLLSDRFSAERPKGSFSTLEIQRTEQGDSAMYLCASSPGGRAEQYFGPGTRLTVT.

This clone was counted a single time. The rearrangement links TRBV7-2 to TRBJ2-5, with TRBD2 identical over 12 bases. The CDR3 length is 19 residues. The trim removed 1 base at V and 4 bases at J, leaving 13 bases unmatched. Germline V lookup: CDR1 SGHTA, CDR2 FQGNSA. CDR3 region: CASSLEGGRLAGERETQYF. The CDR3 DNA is TGTGCCAGCAGCTTAGAGGGGGGTAGACTAGCGGGAGAGAGAGAGACCCAGTACTTC.

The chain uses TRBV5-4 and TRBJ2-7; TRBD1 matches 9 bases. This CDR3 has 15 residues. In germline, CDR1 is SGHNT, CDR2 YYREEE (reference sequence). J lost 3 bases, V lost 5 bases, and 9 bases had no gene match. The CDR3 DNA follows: TGTGCCAGCAGTTACGACAGGGGGACATTCTACGAGCAGTACTTC. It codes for CASSYDRGTFYEQYF. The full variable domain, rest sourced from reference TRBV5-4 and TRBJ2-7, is ETGVTQSPTHLIKTRGQQVTLRCSSQSGHNTVSWYQQALGQGPQFIFQYYREEENGRGNFPPRFSGLQFPNYSSELNVNALELDDSALYLCASSYDRGTFYEQYFGPGTRLTVT.

CDR3 DNA sequence: TGTGCCAGCAGCGCCCAGGGACTAGCGGGAGACAATGAGCAGTTCTTC. Protein product: CASSAQGLAGDNEQFF. The chain employs TRBV9 and TRBJ2-1, with 14 bases fitting TRBD2. The V segment lost 3 bases and the J segment 5 bases; nucleotides outside the gene matches: 4. Germline lookup yields CDR1 SGDLS and CDR2 YYNGEE. The CDR3 contains 16 residues.

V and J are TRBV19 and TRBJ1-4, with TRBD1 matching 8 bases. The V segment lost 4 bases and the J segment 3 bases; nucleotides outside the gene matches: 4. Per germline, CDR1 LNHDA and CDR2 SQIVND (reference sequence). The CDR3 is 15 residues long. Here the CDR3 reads CASSTVQGANEKLFF. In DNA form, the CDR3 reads TGTGCCAGTAGTACCGTACAGGGGGCTAATGAAAAACTGTTTTTT. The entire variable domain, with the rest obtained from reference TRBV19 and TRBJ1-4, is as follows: DGGITQSPKYLFRKEGQNVTLSCEQNLNHDAMYWYRQDPGQGLRLIYYSQIVNDFQKGDIAEGYSVSREKKESFPLTVTSAQKNPTAFYLCASSTVQGANEKLFFGSGTQLSVL.

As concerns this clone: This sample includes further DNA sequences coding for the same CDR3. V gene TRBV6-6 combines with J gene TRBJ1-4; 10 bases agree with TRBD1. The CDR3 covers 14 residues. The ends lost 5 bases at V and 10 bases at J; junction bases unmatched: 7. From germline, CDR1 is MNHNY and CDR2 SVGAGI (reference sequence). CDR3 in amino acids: CASSPGQGSGKLFF. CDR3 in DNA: TGTGCCAGCAGTCCGGGACAGGGGTCCGGAAAACTGTTTTTT.